The 21 T cell receptor beta chains presented below share a single source sample, sequenced in a study of neoadjuvant anti-PD-1 for oral cavity cancer. Produced via immunoSEQ multiplex PCR; TCRdb's table is partial and in-frame only. This repertoire shows about 16,000 clones, approximately 70% found once; its top ten account for approximately 2.4%. Sequences were derived from PBMCs, sampled before nivolumab (anti-PD-1) treatment. The receptors were sampled from a person between 40 and 85 years old with oral cavity squamous cell carcinoma.

The rearrangement joins TRBV5-1 to TRBJ2-1; 9 bases line up with TRBD1. This CDR3 has 13 residues. Germline V lookup: CDR1 SGHRS, CDR2 YFSETQ. V lost 7 bases and J lost 7; bases outside the gene matches: 6. This chain's CDR3 is CASAGQGLNEQFF. Here the CDR3 DNA reads TGCGCCAGCGCGGGACAGGGCTTAAATGAGCAGTTCTTC.

The chain combines TRBV10-3 with TRBJ2-7; D not resolved. The germline V gene encodes CDR1 ENHRY and CDR2 SYGVKD. Trimming left V 3 bases short and J 4 bases short, with 7 bases between. The CDR3 is made up of 12 amino acids. CDR3: CAISDSSYEQYF. CDR3 coding DNA: TGTGCCATCAGTGACTCTTCGTACGAGCAGTACTTC.

The chain carries TRBV6-5 and TRBJ2-4; D possibly matches TRBD1 or TRBD2 (5 bases each). V was pared by 5 bases and J by 0 bases, with 11 bases between. This CDR3 has 15 amino acids. CDR1 is MNHEY, CDR2 SVGAGI, per germline. In DNA, the CDR3 is TGTGCCAGCAGTCAGACGGGGCTAGCCAAAAACATTCAGTACTTC. This translates into CASSQTGLAKNIQYF.

This clone appeared a few times. The chain couples TRBV19 to TRBJ2-7; D is possibly TRBD2 (6 bases). The CDR3 runs 12 residues. The germline V and J ends were trimmed by 3 bases and 7 bases, with 10 bases remaining between them. CDR1 and CDR2 from the germline V gene are LNHDA and SQIVND (reference sequence). Here the CDR3 reads CASSIGGREQYF. The CDR3 DNA is TGTGCCAGTAGTATCGGAGGGAGAGAGCAGTACTTC. Using reference TRBV19 and TRBJ2-7 for the parts outside the CDR3, the full variable domain is DGGITQSPKYLFRKEGQNVTLSCEQNLNHDAMYWYRQDPGQGLRLIYYSQIVNDFQKGDIAEGYSVSREKKESFPLTVTSAQKNPTAFYLCASSIGGREQYFGPGTRLTVT.

V is TRBV5-1 and J is TRBJ1-2; TRBD1 agrees at 7 bases. Germline CDR1 is SGHRS and CDR2 is YFSETQ. The V gene end was trimmed by 2 bases and the J gene end by 3 bases; junction bases not matched to a gene: 4. The CDR3 extends over 14 amino acids. The CDR3 protein is CASSFQGGDYGYTF. The CDR3 DNA is TGCGCCAGCAGCTTTCAGGGGGGTGACTATGGCTACACCTTC.

The chain uses TRBV10-1 and TRBJ1-1; perhaps TRBD1 as D (5 bases). Germline V lookup: CDR1 WNHNN, CDR2 SYGVQD (reference sequence). The CDR3 has 14 residues. V was trimmed by 5 bases and J by 0 bases, leaving 10 bases between them. For the CDR3, the DNA is TGCGCCAGCAGTAAGGGACTGATGAACACTGAAGCTTTCTTT. This sequence encodes CASSKGLMNTEAFF.

This clone was observed once. The chain joins TRBV6-1 to TRBJ1-4; tentative D call: TRBD1 (5 bases). Germline values: CDR1 MNHNS, CDR2 SASEGT. V lost 2 bases, J lost 8 bases, and 9 bases lay in between. CDR3 length: 13 amino acids. CDR3 protein: CASSELWDEKLFF. CDR3 in DNA: TGTGCCAGCAGTGAATTATGGGACGAAAAACTGTTTTTT.

This chain connects TRBV11-2 to TRBJ2-5; the D gene is possibly TRBD2 (6 bases). Germline V lookup: CDR1 SGHAT, CDR2 FQNNGV. The CDR3 runs 15 residues. Trimming stripped 4 bases from V and 2 bases from J, with 14 bases between. CDR3 in amino acids: CASSSLSGGQETQYF. The CDR3 nucleotides are TGTGCCAGCAGCTCGCTAAGTGGAGGGCAAGAGACCCAGTACTTC.

The rearrangement joins TRBV9 to TRBJ1-1, with 7 positions matching TRBD1. J was trimmed by 2 bases and V by 3 bases; bases with no gene match: 7. The CDR3 is 15 amino acids. Germline lookup yields CDR1 SGDLS and CDR2 YYNGEE. CDR3 sequence reads: CASSATGTANTEAFF. The CDR3, as DNA: TGTGCCAGCAGCGCGACCGGGACAGCCAACACTGAAGCTTTCTTT.

The J gene is TRBJ2-2, the V gene TRBV5-1, with 10 bases identical to TRBD1. Germline CDR1 is SGHRS and CDR2 is YFSETQ. There are 15 residues in the CDR3. The ends lost 4 bases at V and 4 bases at J; junction bases unmatched: 4. CDR3: CASSTGQGGTGELFF. The DNA for the CDR3 is TGCGCCAGCAGCACCGGACAGGGGGGCACCGGGGAGCTGTTTTTT. The entire variable domain, with the rest obtained from reference TRBV5-1 and TRBJ2-2, is as follows: KAGVTQTPRYLIKTRGQQVTLSCSPISGHRSVSWYQQTPGQGLQFLFEYFSETQRNKGNFPGRFSGRQFSNSRSEMNVSTLELGDSALYLCASSTGQGGTGELFFGEGSRLTVL.

The V gene is TRBV6-1, the J gene TRBJ2-5, with D perhaps TRBD1 or TRBD2 (5 bases each). Looked up from germline, CDR1 is MNHNS and CDR2 is SASEGT. Trimming took 7 bases from V and 5 from J, leaving 20 bases between them. The CDR3 loop spans 15 amino acids. The CDR3 protein is CASNPTGLRGETQYF. CDR3 bases: TGTGCCAGCAACCCTACCGGGCTGAGGGGTGAGACCCAGTACTTC.

The chain has TRBV6-4 and TRBJ2-6; 8 nucleotides match TRBD1. This CDR3 has 16 amino acids. CDR1 is MRHNA, CDR2 SNTAGT, per germline. The V gene end was trimmed by 8 bases and the J gene end by 2 bases; junction bases not matched to a gene: 8. CDR3 in amino acids: CASSKTGVTGANVLTF. Written as DNA, the CDR3 is TGTGCCAGCTCTAAGACAGGGGTAACTGGGGCCAACGTCCTGACTTTC.

V usage is TRBV9 and J usage is TRBJ2-3; D is perhaps TRBD1 (7 bases). CDR3 length: 17 amino acids. CDR1 is SGDLS and CDR2 is YYNGEE in the germline V gene. V lost 3 bases to trimming and J lost 6 bases, with 23 bases between them. The CDR3 spells CASSGLRGQGVRDTQYF. The CDR3 nucleotides read TGTGCCAGCAGCGGGCTTCGGGGGCAGGGGGTCAGGGATACGCAGTATTTT. The whole variable domain, remainder taken from reference TRBV9 and TRBJ2-3, is DSGVTQTPKHLITATGQRVTLRCSPRSGDLSVYWYQQSLDQGLQFLIQYYNGEERAKGNILERFSAQQFPDLHSELNLSSLELGDSALYFCASSGLRGQGVRDTQYFGPGTRLTVL.

V gene TRBV18 combines with J gene TRBJ2-7, with 7 bases identical to TRBD1. The CDR3 has 15 residues. V shed 0 bases and J 4 bases; nucleotides not matched to a gene: 6. The germline V gene encodes CDR1 KGHSH and CDR2 LQKENI. CDR3 sequence reads: CASSPPGTETYEQYF. Written as DNA, the CDR3 is TGTGCCAGCTCACCACCCGGGACAGAGACTTACGAGCAGTACTTC.

The chain is built from TRBV11-3 and TRBJ2-2; D not certain. V lost 5 bases and J 3 bases, leaving 4 bases between the germline ends. The CDR3 spans 12 residues. Germline CDR1 SGHNT, CDR2 YENEEA. In DNA, the CDR3 is TGTGCCAGCAGCCTACACACCGGGGAGCTGTTTTTT. It codes for CASSLHTGELFF. The full variable domain, its missing parts supplied by reference TRBV11-3 and TRBJ2-2, is EAGVVQSPRYKIIEKKQPVAFWCNPISGHNTLYWYLQNLGQGPELLIRYENEEAVDDSQLPKDRFSAERLKGVDSTLKIQPAELGDSAVYLCASSLHTGELFFGEGSRLTVL.

The chain uses TRBV5-6 and TRBJ2-7; D ambiguous. There are 15 residues in the CDR3. V was pared by 0 bases and J by 6 bases, with 16 bases between. Per germline, CDR1 SGHDT and CDR2 YYEEEE. CDR3 sequence (DNA): TGTGCCAGCAGCTTGGATGGGATAATGACCGGCGAGCAGTACTTC. As protein: CASSLDGIMTGEQYF.

This chain joins TRBV6-4 and TRBJ2-2; TRBD1 matches at 7 bases. V lost 4 bases, J lost 7 bases, and 6 bases stayed unmatched. The CDR3 totals 14 residues. Germline CDR1 and CDR2: MRHNA and SNTAGT. The CDR3 loop is CASSAIGGVGELFF. The CDR3 DNA reads TGTGCCAGCAGTGCTATAGGGGGCGTCGGGGAGCTGTTTTTT.

The V call is TRBV7-6, the J call TRBJ1-5; D gene uncertain. The germline CDR1 and CDR2 sequences are SGHVS and FNYEAQ. V shed 3 bases and J shed 9 bases, with 21 bases lying between them. The CDR3 extends over 16 amino acids. This CDR3 is CASSFSPPPTVSPQHF. For the CDR3, the DNA is TGTGCCAGCAGCTTTTCCCCGCCGCCTACAGTTTCGCCCCAGCATTTT.

V usage is TRBV29-1 and J usage is TRBJ2-5, with D maybe TRBD1 (5 bases). Deletions cut 7 bases from V and 5 bases from J, with 14 bases between. Germline loops: CDR1 SQVTM, CDR2 ANQGSEA. CDR3 length: 12 amino acids. Here the CDR3 reads CSGGWVQETQYF. DNA for the CDR3: TGCAGCGGGGGCTGGGTTCAGGAGACCCAGTACTTC.

The chain is built from TRBV30 and TRBJ2-1; D gene uncertain. The germline gives CDR1 GTSNPN, CDR2 SVGIG (reference sequence). CDR3 length: 11 residues. V lost 1 base and J lost 10, with 8 bases in between. For the CDR3, the DNA is TGTGCCTGGAGTGGCTTAAGGGAGCAGTTCTTC. This codes for CAWSGLREQFF.

V is TRBV28 and J is TRBJ1-2; tentative D call: TRBD1 (5 bases). Germline CDR1 reads MDHEN; CDR2 reads SYDVKM. The V end was cut by 6 bases, the J end by 1 base, with 12 bases between. This CDR3 has 14 amino acids. CDR3 bases: TGTGCCAGCAGGGCCGGGGGAAGTAACTATGGCTACACCTTC. It translates to CASRAGGSNYGYTF.